This is a list of T cell receptor beta chains from one sample in a study of T cells after yellow fever vaccination. TCRdb re-derived calls from the 5' RACE reads in MiXCR, one entry per CDR3 protein. Here the sample spans 500,000 to 650,000 distinct CDR3 sequences, around 16% being singletons. Sequenced material: PBMCs, taken 5 days after the first yellow fever vaccination. The receptors stem from a man aged 18 to 29 who received the YFV17D yellow fever vaccine. CDR3s include the opening cysteine and the closing phenylalanine or tryptophan. A D gene is named only where the DNA matches it firmly. Clone size is given for some rows only: seen once, a few or many times, or a class if the clone is expanded.

D gene,V gene,clone size,J gene,CDR3 DNA,CDR3 protein
NA,TRBV4-3,few,TRBJ1-1,TGCGCCAGCAGCCCGTCTTATGGGACTGAAGCTTTCTTT,CASSPSYGTEAFF
NA,TRBV7-3,few,TRBJ2-3,TGTGCCAGCAGCTCCTCAGGGGTTTCAGATACGCAGTATTTT,CASSSSGVSDTQYF
TRBD2,TRBV25-1,NA,TRBJ2-5,TGTGCCAGCAGTGAATGGCGGGGGGCCCAAGAGACCCAGTACTTC,CASSEWRGAQETQYF
NA,TRBV27,few,TRBJ2-7,TGTGCCAGCAGTTTATCGTTCAGGCTTAGCTCCTACGAGCAGTACTTC,CASSLSFRLSSYEQYF
NA,TRBV21-1,many,TRBJ1-5,TGTGCCAGCAGCAGTGAGGCAGGGGGCTATCAGCCCCAGCATTTT,CASSSEAGGYQPQHF
TRBD1,TRBV12-5,NA,TRBJ1-3,TGTGCTAGTGGTTTCGTTGTCTACAGGGGAGGTGGAAACACCATATATTTT,CASGFVVYRGGGNTIYF
NA,TRBV4-2,NA,TRBJ2-2,TGTGCCAGCAGCCAAGAGGCCGTCATCCTCACCGGGGAGCTGTTTTTT,CASSQEAVILTGELFF
NA,TRBV5-6,few,TRBJ2-5,TGTGCCAGCAGCCGACGACAAGGGGCGGGGACCCAGTACTTC,CASSRRQGAGTQYF
TRBD2,TRBV5-1,NA,TRBJ2-1,TGCGCCAGCAGCAACTCACCGGGACTACGGGACAATGAGCAGTTCTTC,CASSNSPGLRDNEQFF
NA,TRBV7-8,NA,TRBJ2-2,TGTGCCAGCAGCACTAGGAGGGCGGATGACACCGGGGAGCTGTTTTTT,CASSTRRADDTGELFF
NA,TRBV7-2,NA,TRBJ2-7,TGTGCCAGCAGCCCGGACGGCCGGGAGCAGTACTTC,CASSPDGREQYF
NA,TRBV7-2,few,TRBJ2-2,TGTGCCAGCAGCTCTTCAGGGGGGATCGGGGAGCTGTTTTTT,CASSSSGGIGELFF
NA,TRBV20-1,NA,TRBJ2-3,TGCAGTGCTAGAGACTCTCGCGGTTCGGATACGCAGTATTTT,CSARDSRGSDTQYF
NA,TRBV14,NA,TRBJ1-4,TGTGCCAGCAGCTCGCGCAGGGATGTGAATGAAAAACTGTTTTTT,CASSSRRDVNEKLFF
TRBD1,TRBV5-4,NA,TRBJ1-4,TGTGCCAGCAGCGCTACCGGGACAGCTCAAAATGAAAAACTGTTTTTT,CASSATGTAQNEKLFF
TRBD1,TRBV9,few,TRBJ1-4,TGTGCCAGCAGCGCCGGACAGGGTGAAAAACTGTTTTTT,CASSAGQGEKLFF
NA,TRBV21-1,NA,TRBJ2-7,TGTGCCAGCAGCAAAGACTGTGACTACGAGCAGTACTTC,CASSKDCDYEQYF
NA,TRBV4-2,few,TRBJ2-3,TGTGCCAGCAGCCAAGATAGCCTAGCTTTAGATACGCAGTATTTT,CASSQDSLALDTQYF
NA,TRBV3-1,few,TRBJ1-2,TGTGCCAGCAGCCAAAACGGCGGCGCCGCGGGAGGCTACACCTTC,CASSQNGGAAGGYTF
NA,TRBV5-6,NA,TRBJ1-1,TGTGCCAGCTTACAAGACGGGGTTGGGAACACTGAAGCTTTCTTT,CASLQDGVGNTEAFF
NA,TRBV14,few,TRBJ2-3,TGTGCCAGCAGCCAAGATGTGAACAGCTACACAGATACGCAGTATTTT,CASSQDVNSYTDTQYF
NA,TRBV13,few,TRBJ2-1,TGTGCCAGCAGCCGCGGGGCAGGGTTGAATGAGCAGTTCTTC,CASSRGAGLNEQFF
TRBD1,TRBV18,few,TRBJ2-2,TGTGCCAGCTCACCACCGTCAGGGGGTGACACCGGGGAGCTGTTTTTT,CASSPPSGGDTGELFF
TRBD1,TRBV20-1,few,TRBJ1-4,TGCAGTGCCATTCCTACAGGGGGCTCTAATGAAAAACTGTTTTTT,CSAIPTGGSNEKLFF
NA,TRBV2,NA,TRBJ1-3,TGTGCCAGCAGCCGGGACACCCGCTCTGGAAACACCATATATTTT,CASSRDTRSGNTIYF
NA,TRBV27,few,TRBJ2-6,TGTGCCAGCAGTATAATACCCCCCGGGACCCTGATCTCTGGGGCCAACGTCCTGACTTTC,CASSIIPPGTLISGANVLTF
NA,TRBV5-1,NA,TRBJ2-2,TGCGCCAGCAGCCCCCAAAACAGGGTCGGTGGGGAGCTGTTTTTT,CASSPQNRVGGELFF
NA,TRBV5-1,NA,TRBJ2-5,TGCGCCAGCAGCTTGGTCCGGCTAGCGGAGACCCAGTACTTC,CASSLVRLAETQYF
NA,TRBV6-2/TRBV6-3,NA,TRBJ1-1,TGTGCCAGCAGTTACGGCAGAGGAGTTAACACTGAAGCTTTCTTT,CASSYGRGVNTEAFF
NA,TRBV6-1,NA,TRBJ1-6,TGTGCCAGCAAAATTAGCGGCAATTCACCCCTCCACTTT,CASKISGNSPLHF
NA,TRBV20-1,NA,TRBJ1-4,TGCAGTGCTAGGACCGGGGGAAGTATTGAAAAACTGTTTTTT,CSARTGGSIEKLFF
TRBD1,TRBV24-1,few,TRBJ2-5,TGTGCCACCAGTGACGCGACAGGGGGCCAAGAGACCCAGTACTTC,CATSDATGGQETQYF
TRBD1,TRBV6-2/TRBV6-3,NA,TRBJ1-5,TGTGCCAGCAGTCCCGAGGGGGCGTCTGGCAATCAGCCCCAGCATTTT,CASSPEGASGNQPQHF
TRBD2,TRBV4-2,NA,TRBJ2-1,TGTGCCAGCAGCCAAGAACTAGCGGGGGACAATGAGCAGTTCTTC,CASSQELAGDNEQFF
NA,TRBV6-2/TRBV6-3,few,TRBJ2-4,TGTGCCAGCAGTTATCCCAAAAACATTCAGTACTTC,CASSYPKNIQYF
NA,TRBV5-1,few,TRBJ1-3,TGCGCCAGCAGCTTGGAAGATGGAAACACCATATATTTT,CASSLEDGNTIYF
NA,TRBV7-3,NA,TRBJ2-5,TGTGCCAGCAGCTTAAACGCTAAGGGGACCCAGTACTTC,CASSLNAKGTQYF
TRBD2,TRBV5-1,NA,TRBJ2-1,TGCGCCAGCAGCTTGCGTATTAGCGGGGCCTACAATGAGCAGTTCTTC,CASSLRISGAYNEQFF
NA,TRBV5-4,NA,TRBJ2-3,TGTGCCAGCAGCTTGGGCGCGGCTATCACAGATACGCAGTATTTT,CASSLGAAITDTQYF
NA,TRBV6-2/TRBV6-3,NA,TRBJ2-7,TGTGCCAGCAGTTACCCCTCACCGGGGCAGTACTTC,CASSYPSPGQYF